This T cell receptor (beta chain) came from a study of beta chain features in type 1 diabetes. The sequenced template was cDNA made from the entire isolated RNA. There were 3 million to 4 million reads on average in the naive, central memory and regulatory T cell samples. Method: immunoSEQ multiplex PCR; TCRdb's copy keeps in-frame clones and lacks some. The sample includes 250,000 to 300,000 clones, about 24% of them seen just once. The sample holds a few counts of this clone. Its antigen is unknown. Findings and caveats of the study: Moderate yet significant TCRB CDR3 shortening was seen in Type 1 diabetes patients in all four CD4+ subsets.

This CDR3 comprises 11 residues. The germline V gene encodes CDR1 GTSNPN and CDR2 SVGIG (reference sequence). Trimming took off 3 bases at V and 5 bases at J, with 7 bases between the two ends. The receptor was isolated from a woman aged 25 to 39 with type 1 diabetes. V usage is TRBV30 and J usage is TRBJ1-2; D call uncertain. The material sequenced was naive CD4+ T cells from blood. The CDR3: CAWSAIYGYTF. CDR3 DNA: TGTGCCTGGAGCGCGATATATGGCTACACCTTC.